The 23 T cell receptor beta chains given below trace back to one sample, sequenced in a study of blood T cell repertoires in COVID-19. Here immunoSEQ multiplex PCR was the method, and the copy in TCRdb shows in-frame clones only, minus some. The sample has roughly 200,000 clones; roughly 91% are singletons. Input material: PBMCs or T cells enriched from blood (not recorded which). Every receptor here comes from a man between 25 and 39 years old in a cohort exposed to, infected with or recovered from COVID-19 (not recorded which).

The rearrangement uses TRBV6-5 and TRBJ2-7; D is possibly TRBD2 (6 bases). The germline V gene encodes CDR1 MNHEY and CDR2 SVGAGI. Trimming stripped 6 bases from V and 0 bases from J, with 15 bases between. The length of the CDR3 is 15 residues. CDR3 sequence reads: CASSLWGGTSYEQYF. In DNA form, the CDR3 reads TGTGCCAGCAGCCTCTGGGGCGGGACCTCCTACGAGCAGTACTTC.

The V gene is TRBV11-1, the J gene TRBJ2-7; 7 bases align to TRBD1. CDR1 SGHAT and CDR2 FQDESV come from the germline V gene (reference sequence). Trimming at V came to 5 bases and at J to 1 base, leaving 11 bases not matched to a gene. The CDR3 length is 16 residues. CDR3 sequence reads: CASSVDRDSLSYEQYF. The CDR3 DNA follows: TGTGCCAGCAGCGTCGACCGGGACAGCCTATCCTACGAGCAGTACTTC.

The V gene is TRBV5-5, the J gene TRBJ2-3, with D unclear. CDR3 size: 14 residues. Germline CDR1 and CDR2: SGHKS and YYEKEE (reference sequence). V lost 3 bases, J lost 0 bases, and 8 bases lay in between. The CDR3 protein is CASSYLGSTDTQYF. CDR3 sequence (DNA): TGTGCCAGCAGCTACCTAGGCAGCACAGATACGCAGTATTTT.

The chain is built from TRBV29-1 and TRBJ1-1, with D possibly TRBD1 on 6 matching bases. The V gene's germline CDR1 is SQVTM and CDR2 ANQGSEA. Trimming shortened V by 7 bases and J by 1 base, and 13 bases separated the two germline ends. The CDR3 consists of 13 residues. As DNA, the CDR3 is TGCAGCGCCGCCACAGGGCCGAACACTGAAGCTTTCTTT. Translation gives CSAATGPNTEAFF.

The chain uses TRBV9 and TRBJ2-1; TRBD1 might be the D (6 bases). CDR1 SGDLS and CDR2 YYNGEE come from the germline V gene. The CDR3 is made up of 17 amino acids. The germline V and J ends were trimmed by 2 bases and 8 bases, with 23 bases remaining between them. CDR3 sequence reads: CASSVTPGALTIDEQFF. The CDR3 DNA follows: TGTGCCAGCAGCGTTACACCAGGGGCTCTTACTATCGATGAGCAGTTCTTC.

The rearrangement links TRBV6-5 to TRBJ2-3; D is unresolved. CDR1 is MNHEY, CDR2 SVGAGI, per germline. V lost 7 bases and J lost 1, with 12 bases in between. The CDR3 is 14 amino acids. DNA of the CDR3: TGTGCCAGCACAGACACCGTGGGCACAGATACGCAGTATTTT. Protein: CASTDTVGTDTQYF.

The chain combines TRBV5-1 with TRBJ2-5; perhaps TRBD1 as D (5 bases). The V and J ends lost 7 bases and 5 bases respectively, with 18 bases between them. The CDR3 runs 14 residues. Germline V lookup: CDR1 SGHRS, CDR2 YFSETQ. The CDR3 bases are TGCGCCAGCTCCCCCCATGAGCCAGGGGAGACCCAGTACTTC. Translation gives CASSPHEPGETQYF.

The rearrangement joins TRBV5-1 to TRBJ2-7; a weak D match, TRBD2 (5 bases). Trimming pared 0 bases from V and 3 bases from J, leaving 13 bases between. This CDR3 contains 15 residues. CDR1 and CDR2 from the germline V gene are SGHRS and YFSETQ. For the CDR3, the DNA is TGCGCCAGCAGCTTGGGTAGCGCGCCCTACTACGAGCAGTACTTC. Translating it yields CASSLGSAPYYEQYF.

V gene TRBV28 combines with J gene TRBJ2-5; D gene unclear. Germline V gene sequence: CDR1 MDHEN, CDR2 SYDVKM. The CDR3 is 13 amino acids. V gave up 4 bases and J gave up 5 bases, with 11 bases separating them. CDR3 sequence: CASSSQVRETQYF. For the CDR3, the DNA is TGTGCCAGCAGTTCCCAGGTCCGGGAGACCCAGTACTTC.

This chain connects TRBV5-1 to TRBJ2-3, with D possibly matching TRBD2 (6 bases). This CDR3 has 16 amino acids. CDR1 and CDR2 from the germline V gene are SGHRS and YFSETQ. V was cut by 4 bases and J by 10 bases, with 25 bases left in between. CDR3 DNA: TGCGCCAGCAGCCCCGGCCTAGGGACTGCTCAGCAAGCGCAGTATTTT. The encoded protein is CASSPGLGTAQQAQYF.

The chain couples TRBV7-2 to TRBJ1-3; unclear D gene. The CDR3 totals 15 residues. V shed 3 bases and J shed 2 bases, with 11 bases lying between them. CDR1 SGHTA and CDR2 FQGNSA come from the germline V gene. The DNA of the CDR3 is TGTGCCAGCAGCTTCGTTCCGGGGACTGGAAACACCATATATTTT. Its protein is CASSFVPGTGNTIYF.

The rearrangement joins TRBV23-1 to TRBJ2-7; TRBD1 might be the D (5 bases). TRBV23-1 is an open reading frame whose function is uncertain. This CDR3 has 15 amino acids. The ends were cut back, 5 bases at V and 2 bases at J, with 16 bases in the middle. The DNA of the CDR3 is TGCGCCAGCAGTTCGAGACAGAGGAGTACCTACGAGCAGTACTTC. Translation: CASSSRQRSTYEQYF.

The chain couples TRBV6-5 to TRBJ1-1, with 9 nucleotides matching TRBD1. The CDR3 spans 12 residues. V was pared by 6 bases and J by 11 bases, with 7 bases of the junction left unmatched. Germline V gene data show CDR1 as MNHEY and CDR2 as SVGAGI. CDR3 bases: TGTGCCAGCAGCCAAAGACAGGGGGGGGCTTTCTTT. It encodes CASSQRQGGAFF.

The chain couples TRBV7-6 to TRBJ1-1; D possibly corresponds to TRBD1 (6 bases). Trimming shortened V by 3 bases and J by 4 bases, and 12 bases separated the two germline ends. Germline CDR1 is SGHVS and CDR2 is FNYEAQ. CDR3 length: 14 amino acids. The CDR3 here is CASSLLGGSTEAFF. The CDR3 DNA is TGTGCCAGCAGCTTGTTAGGGGGAAGCACTGAAGCTTTCTTT.

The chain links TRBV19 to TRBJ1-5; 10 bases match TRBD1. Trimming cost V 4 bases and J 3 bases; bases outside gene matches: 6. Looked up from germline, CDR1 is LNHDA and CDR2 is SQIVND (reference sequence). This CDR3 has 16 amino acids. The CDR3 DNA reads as TGTGCCAGTAGTAAGAGGGGACAGGGGCTCAATCAGCCCCAGCATTTT. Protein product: CASSKRGQGLNQPQHF.

The CDR3 coding sequence is TGTGCCAGCAGCGTAGCAGTGGGAGGGGGAGAGACCCAGTACTTC. This translates into CASSVAVGGGETQYF. V gene TRBV9 combines with J gene TRBJ2-5; tentatively, D is TRBD2 (7 bases). Per the germline V gene, CDR1 is SGDLS and CDR2 is YYNGEE. Deletions cut 0 bases from V and 4 bases from J, with 13 bases between. There are 15 residues in the CDR3.

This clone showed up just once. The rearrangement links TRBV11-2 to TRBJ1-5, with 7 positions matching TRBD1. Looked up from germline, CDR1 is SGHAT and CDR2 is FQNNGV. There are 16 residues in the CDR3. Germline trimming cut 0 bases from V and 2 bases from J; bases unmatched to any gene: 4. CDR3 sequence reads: CASSLETGVGNQPQHF. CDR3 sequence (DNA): TGTGCCAGCAGCTTAGAAACAGGGGTCGGCAATCAGCCCCAGCATTTT.

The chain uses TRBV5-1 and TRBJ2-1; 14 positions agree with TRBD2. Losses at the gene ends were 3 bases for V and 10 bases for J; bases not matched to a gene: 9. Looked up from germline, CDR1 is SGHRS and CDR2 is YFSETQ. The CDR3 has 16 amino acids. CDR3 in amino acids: CASSSRTSGRSGEQFF. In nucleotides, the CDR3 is TGCGCCAGCAGCTCCCGGACTAGCGGGAGGTCAGGCGAGCAGTTCTTC.

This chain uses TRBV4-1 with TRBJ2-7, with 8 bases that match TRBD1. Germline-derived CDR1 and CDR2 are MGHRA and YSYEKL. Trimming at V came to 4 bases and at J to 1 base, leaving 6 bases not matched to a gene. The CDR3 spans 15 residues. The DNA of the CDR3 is TGCGCCAGCAGCCCAGGACAGGGCCCTTCCTACGAGCAGTACTTC. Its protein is CASSPGQGPSYEQYF.

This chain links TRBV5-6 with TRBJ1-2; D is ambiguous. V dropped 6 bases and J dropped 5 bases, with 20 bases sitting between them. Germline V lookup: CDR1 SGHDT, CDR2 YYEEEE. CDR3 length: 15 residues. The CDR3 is CASIFMRRDWYGYTF. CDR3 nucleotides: TGTGCCAGCATTTTTATGAGGAGGGATTGGTATGGCTACACCTTC.

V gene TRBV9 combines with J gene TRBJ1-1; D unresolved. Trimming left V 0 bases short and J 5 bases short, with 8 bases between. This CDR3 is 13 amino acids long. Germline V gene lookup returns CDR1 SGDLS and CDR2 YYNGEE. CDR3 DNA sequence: TGTGCCAGCAGCGTAGGCCAAGCGACTGAAGCTTTCTTT. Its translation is CASSVGQATEAFF.

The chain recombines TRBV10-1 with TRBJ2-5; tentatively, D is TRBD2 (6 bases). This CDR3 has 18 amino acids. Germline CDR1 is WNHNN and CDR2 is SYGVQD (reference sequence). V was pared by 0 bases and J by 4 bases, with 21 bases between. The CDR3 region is CASSESGWPGAPPETQYF. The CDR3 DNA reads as TGCGCCAGCAGTGAGTCGGGGTGGCCGGGAGCCCCCCCAGAGACCCAGTACTTC.

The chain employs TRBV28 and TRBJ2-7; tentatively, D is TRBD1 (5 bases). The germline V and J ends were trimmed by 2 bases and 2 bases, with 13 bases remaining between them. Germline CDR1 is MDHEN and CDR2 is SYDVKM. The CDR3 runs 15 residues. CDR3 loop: CASSLGFSGTYEQYF. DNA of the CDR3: TGTGCCAGCAGTTTAGGTTTTTCAGGGACCTACGAGCAGTACTTC.